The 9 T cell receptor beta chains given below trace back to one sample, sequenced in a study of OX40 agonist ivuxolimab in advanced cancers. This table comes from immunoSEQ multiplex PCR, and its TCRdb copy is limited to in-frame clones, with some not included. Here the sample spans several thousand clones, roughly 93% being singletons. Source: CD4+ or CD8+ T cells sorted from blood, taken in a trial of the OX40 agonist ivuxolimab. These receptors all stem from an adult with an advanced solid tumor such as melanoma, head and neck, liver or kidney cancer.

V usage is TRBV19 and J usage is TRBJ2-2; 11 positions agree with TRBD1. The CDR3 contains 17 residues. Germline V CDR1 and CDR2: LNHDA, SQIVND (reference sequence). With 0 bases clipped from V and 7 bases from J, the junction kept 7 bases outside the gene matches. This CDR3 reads CASSIEGGQGGGGELFF. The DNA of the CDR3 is TGTGCCAGTAGTATAGAGGGGGGACAGGGGGGGGGCGGGGAGCTGTTTTTT.

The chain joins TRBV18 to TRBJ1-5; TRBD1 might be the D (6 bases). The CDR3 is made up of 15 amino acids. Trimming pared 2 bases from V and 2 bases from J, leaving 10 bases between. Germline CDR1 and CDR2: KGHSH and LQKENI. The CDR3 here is CASSPGGTGNQPQHF. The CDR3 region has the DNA TGTGCCAGCTCACCAGGGGGCACGGGCAATCAGCCCCAGCATTTT.

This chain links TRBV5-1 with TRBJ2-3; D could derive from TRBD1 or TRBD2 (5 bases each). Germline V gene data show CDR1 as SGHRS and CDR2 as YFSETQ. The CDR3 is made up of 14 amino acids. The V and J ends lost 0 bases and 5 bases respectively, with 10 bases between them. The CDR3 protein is CASSLVGDRDTQYF. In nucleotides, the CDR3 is TGCGCCAGCAGCTTGGTGGGGGACCGAGATACGCAGTATTTT.

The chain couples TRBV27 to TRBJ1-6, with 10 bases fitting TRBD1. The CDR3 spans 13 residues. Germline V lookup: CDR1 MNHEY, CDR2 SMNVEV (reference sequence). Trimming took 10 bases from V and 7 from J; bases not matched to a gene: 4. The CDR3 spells CATKGQGNSPLHF. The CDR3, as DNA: TGTGCCACCAAGGGACAGGGGAATTCACCCCTCCACTTT.

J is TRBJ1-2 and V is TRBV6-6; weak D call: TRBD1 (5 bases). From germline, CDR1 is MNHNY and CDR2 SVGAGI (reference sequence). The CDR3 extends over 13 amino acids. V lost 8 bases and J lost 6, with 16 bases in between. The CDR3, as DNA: TGTGCCAGCGGGGCAAGGGGTGATGATGGCTACACCTTC. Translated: CASGARGDDGYTF.

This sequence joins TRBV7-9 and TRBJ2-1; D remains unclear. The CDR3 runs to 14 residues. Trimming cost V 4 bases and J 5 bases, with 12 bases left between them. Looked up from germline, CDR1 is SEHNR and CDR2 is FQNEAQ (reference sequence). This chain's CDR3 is CASSSRTENNEQFF. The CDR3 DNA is TGTGCCAGCAGCTCGCGGACGGAAAACAATGAGCAGTTCTTC.

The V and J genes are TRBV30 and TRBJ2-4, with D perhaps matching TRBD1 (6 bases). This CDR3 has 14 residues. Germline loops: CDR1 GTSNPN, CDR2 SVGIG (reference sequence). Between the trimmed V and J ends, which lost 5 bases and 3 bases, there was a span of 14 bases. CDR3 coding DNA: TGTGCCTGGTACAAACAGGGATACAAAAACATTCAGTACTTC. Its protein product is CAWYKQGYKNIQYF.

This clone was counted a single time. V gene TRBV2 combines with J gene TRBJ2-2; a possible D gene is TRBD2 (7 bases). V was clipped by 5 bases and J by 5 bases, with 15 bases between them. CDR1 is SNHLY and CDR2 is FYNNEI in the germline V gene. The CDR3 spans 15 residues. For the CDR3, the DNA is TGTGCCAGCAGTACTGGGGGGAGGGGGACCGGGGAGCTGTTTTTT. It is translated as CASSTGGRGTGELFF.

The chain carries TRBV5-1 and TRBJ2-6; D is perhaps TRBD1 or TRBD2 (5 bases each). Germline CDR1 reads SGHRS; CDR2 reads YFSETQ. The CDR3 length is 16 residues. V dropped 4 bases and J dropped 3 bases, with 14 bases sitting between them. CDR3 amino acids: CASSVYRDLGANVLTF. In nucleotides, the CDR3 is TGCGCCAGCAGCGTCTACCGGGACCTTGGGGCCAACGTCCTGACTTTC. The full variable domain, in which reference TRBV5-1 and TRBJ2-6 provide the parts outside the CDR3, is KAGVTQTPRYLIKTRGQQVTLSCSPISGHRSVSWYQQTPGQGLQFLFEYFSETQRNKGNFPGRFSGRQFSNSRSEMNVSTLELGDSALYLCASSVYRDLGANVLTFGAGSRLTVL.